This T cell receptor beta chain was identified during a study of molecular identifiers for immune sequencing clone quantification. As for this clonotype: Relative to the germline gene, one junction end is altered; a read error may explain this.

Library preparation followed earlier protocols using designated TCR primers. TCRdb passed the PCR reads through MiXCR, listing each CDR3 protein once. The table shows hundreds of thousands of distinct CDR3 sequences, with about 25% occurring only once. Sequencing libraries of naive CD8 cells derived from around 20,000 to 1,000,000 sorted cells with 10%, 30% or 50% RNA. Sorting recovered naive CD8 T cells on a CD8+CD4-CCR7+CD45RA+ profile. The germline CDR1 and CDR2 sequences are SEHNR and FQNEAQ (reference sequence). CDR3 length: 15 residues. Sequencing used naive CD8+ T cells from blood, with Jurkat cell RNA spiked in. Subset noted: FACS-sorted CD8+CD4-CCR7+CD45RA+ naive T cells. This rearrangement joins TRBV7-9 to TRBJ2-1; no clear D. This TCR was recovered from a human donor in good health. Some libraries in this study had Jurkat cell RNA spiked in. CDR3 bases: TGTGCCAGCAGCCCGCTAGTTTCGTCCTACAATGAGCGGTTCTTC. Translating gives CASSPLVSSYNERFF.